A single sample gave rise to the 21 T cell receptor beta chains below, sequenced in a study of CD8 T cells in Susac syndrome. RNA, at roughly 0.45 to 1 ug, was reverse transcribed with random hexamers. One entry per CDR3 protein, called by TCRdb with MiXCR from the immunoSEQ multiplex PCR reads. Among roughly 190,000 distinct CDR3 sequences, 80% to 95% were seen once, and the ten largest hold around 0.1%. The sequenced sample was CD4+ T cells from PBMCs. These receptor sequences come from a human donor in good health.

The chain employs TRBV7-2 and TRBJ2-7, with 11 bases aligning to TRBD2. Per germline, CDR1 SGHTA and CDR2 FQGNSA. CDR3 size: 15 residues. After removal of 0 bases from V and 3 bases from J, the junction contained 1 base not matched to a gene. CDR3: CASSLALAGDYEQYF. The CDR3 nucleotides are TGTGCCAGCAGCTTAGCACTAGCGGGGGACTACGAGCAGTACTTC.

The chain employs TRBV15 and TRBJ1-5, with D unclear. Germline CDR1 LNHNV, CDR2 YYDKDF (reference sequence). V shed 8 bases and J shed 3 bases, with 11 bases lying between them. CDR3 size: 13 residues. CDR3 region: CATQDGLNQPQHF. The CDR3 DNA sequence: TGTGCCACCCAAGACGGACTCAATCAGCCCCAGCATTTT.

The chain combines TRBV7-3 with TRBJ1-5, with D hard to call. The V and J ends lost 5 bases and 7 bases respectively, with 21 bases between them. CDR1 is SGHTA, CDR2 FQGTGA, per germline. CDR3 size: 16 residues. Here the CDR3 reads CASSAQGSGSGQPQHF. CDR3 DNA sequence: TGTGCCAGCAGCGCCCAAGGTTCGGGGAGTGGCCAGCCCCAGCATTTT.

The rearrangement links TRBV7-9 to TRBJ1-1, with TRBD1 identical over 7 bases. The length of the CDR3 is 14 residues. CDR1 is SEHNR, CDR2 FQNEAQ, per germline (reference sequence). V shed 3 bases, J shed 3 bases, and the junction held 4 bases outside the gene matches. CDR3 region: CASSFQGGYTEAFF. CDR3 in DNA: TGTGCCAGCAGCTTCCAGGGGGGGTACACTGAAGCTTTCTTT.

The chain links TRBV7-2 to TRBJ1-2, with 7 bases that match TRBD1. Germline-derived CDR1 and CDR2 are SGHTA and FQGNSA. The length of the CDR3 is 15 residues. The trim removed 5 bases at V and 4 bases at J, leaving 10 bases unmatched. The CDR3 sequence is CASSTAEGARYGYTF. CDR3 DNA: TGTGCCAGCAGCACAGCGGAGGGGGCCCGCTATGGCTACACCTTC.

The CDR3 protein is CASTISGTLNEKLFF. The CDR3 DNA reads TGTGCCAGTACCATCTCCGGGACACTTAATGAAAAACTGTTTTTT. This rearrangement joins TRBV19 to TRBJ1-4; D is perhaps TRBD1 (6 bases). From germline, CDR1 is LNHDA and CDR2 SQIVND (reference sequence). This CDR3 has 15 residues. Trimming shortened V by 7 bases and J by 4 bases, and 16 bases separated the two germline ends.

This chain connects TRBV28 to TRBJ1-6; D uncertain. This CDR3 contains 17 residues. The V end lost 1 base, the J end lost 4 bases, and 14 bases lay between the germline ends. The germline V gene encodes CDR1 MDHEN and CDR2 SYDVKM. In DNA form, the CDR3 reads TGTGCCAGCAGTTTATCCAGTTGGCCGGATTATAATTCACCCCTCCACTTT. Translated: CASSLSSWPDYNSPLHF.

V gene TRBV5-1 combines with J gene TRBJ2-1; TRBD2 matches at 10 bases. Trimming cost V 0 bases and J 0 bases; bases outside gene matches: 6. This CDR3 has 18 amino acids. Germline assignment: CDR1 SGHRS and CDR2 YFSETQ. CDR3 sequence: CASSLASSGGVSYNEQFF. The CDR3 coding sequence is TGCGCCAGCAGCTTGGCCTCCAGCGGGGGGGTCTCCTACAATGAGCAGTTCTTC.

The chain is built from TRBV19 and TRBJ2-7; either TRBD1 or TRBD2 may fit D (7 bases each). CDR1 and CDR2 from the germline V gene are LNHDA and SQIVND (reference sequence). CDR3 size: 16 residues. The germline V and J ends were trimmed by 4 bases and 2 bases, with 18 bases remaining between them. The CDR3 loop is CASSTPGRGRAYEQYF. Here the CDR3 DNA reads TGTGCCAGTAGTACCCCGGGGAGGGGGCGAGCCTACGAGCAGTACTTC. Variable domain in full (rest from reference TRBV19 and TRBJ2-7): DGGITQSPKYLFRKEGQNVTLSCEQNLNHDAMYWYRQDPGQGLRLIYYSQIVNDFQKGDIAEGYSVSREKKESFPLTVTSAQKNPTAFYLCASSTPGRGRAYEQYFGPGTRLTVT.

The chain recombines TRBV24-1 with TRBJ2-1, with D tentatively TRBD1 (5 bases). CDR1 KGHDR and CDR2 SFDVKD come from the germline V gene. This CDR3 contains 15 residues. V was shortened by 6 bases and J by 0 bases, with 11 bases between the two germline ends. The CDR3 region has the DNA TGTGCCACCAGTCCCCAGGGCGGCTCCTACAATGAGCAGTTCTTC. Its protein is CATSPQGGSYNEQFF.

The chain couples TRBV2 to TRBJ2-3; D is undetermined. In germline, CDR1 is SNHLY, CDR2 FYNNEI. Trimming left V 0 bases short and J 10 bases short, with 8 bases between. The CDR3 is 12 amino acids. The CDR3 coding sequence is TGTGCCAGCAGTGAAGCAGAAACCCCGCAGTATTTT. It translates to CASSEAETPQYF.

This clonotype has only one observation. V gene TRBV20-1 combines with J gene TRBJ1-1, with 10 bases fitting TRBD1. Per germline, CDR1 DFQATT and CDR2 SNEGSKA (reference sequence). V lost 0 bases and J lost 5; bases outside the gene matches: 9. The CDR3 contains 16 residues. The CDR3 spells CSARDGGTGVKTEAFF. In DNA, the CDR3 is TGCAGTGCTAGAGATGGGGGGACAGGGGTAAAGACTGAAGCTTTCTTT.

CDR3 amino acids: CASSSTGRAAGELFF. CDR3 sequence (DNA): TGTGCCAGCAGCTCCACAGGCAGGGCCGCCGGGGAGCTGTTTTTT. The chain uses TRBV11-3 and TRBJ2-2; the D gene is possibly TRBD1 (5 bases). CDR3 length: 15 residues. V shed 4 bases and J shed 6 bases, with 15 bases lying between them. Germline V gene data show CDR1 as SGHNT and CDR2 as YENEEA.

The rearrangement uses TRBV2 and TRBJ2-2; D call uncertain. Per the germline V gene, CDR1 is SNHLY and CDR2 is FYNNEI. Deletions cut 1 base from V and 5 bases from J, with 11 bases between. The CDR3 has 15 amino acids. The CDR3 sequence: CASSEEILRTGELFF. The CDR3 coding sequence is TGTGCCAGCAGTGAAGAGATCCTTAGGACCGGGGAGCTGTTTTTT.

This clonotype was detected only a few times. V usage is TRBV12-3 or TRBV12-4 and J usage is TRBJ2-7, with a weak D call TRBD1 (6 bases). The CDR3 spans 11 residues. Trimming left V 5 bases short and J 4 bases short, with 6 bases between. CDR3: CASSQGYEQYV. CDR3 DNA sequence: TGTGCCAGCAGTCAGGGGTACGAGCAGTACGTC.

The chain joins TRBV3-1 to TRBJ2-2, with D unclear. Germline V gives CDR1 LGHDT, CDR2 YNNKEL (reference sequence). CDR3 size: 13 residues. Trimming removed 1 base from V and 6 bases from J, with 6 bases in between. The CDR3, as DNA: TGTGCCAGCAGCCAAGCGTACGCCGGGGAGCTGTTTTTT. It yields the protein CASSQAYAGELFF. Full variable domain (outside the CDR3, taken from reference TRBV3-1 and TRBJ2-2): DTAVSQTPKYLVTQMGNDKSIKCEQNLGHDTMYWYKQDSKKFLKIMFSYNNKELIINETVPNRFSPKSPDKAHLNLHINSLELGDSAVYFCASSQAYAGELFFGEGSRLTVL.

This CDR3 reads CSASGVGTQYF. The CDR3 coding sequence is TGCAGTGCTAGCGGAGTGGGGACCCAGTACTTC. The chain joins TRBV20-1 to TRBJ2-5; D is unresolved. Germline CDR1 reads DFQATT; CDR2 reads SNEGSKA (reference sequence). The CDR3 contains 11 residues. Trimming took 3 bases from V and 7 from J, leaving 9 bases between them.

This chain connects TRBV4-1 to TRBJ1-4; 12 bases agree with TRBD1. The CDR3 has 18 amino acids. Per the germline V gene, CDR1 is MGHRA and CDR2 is YSYEKL. Trimming at V came to 0 bases and at J to 7 bases, leaving 9 bases not matched to a gene. The CDR3 loop is CASSQDGTGGLGGEKLFF. The CDR3 DNA follows: TGCGCCAGCAGCCAAGATGGGACAGGGGGCCTAGGGGGTGAAAAACTGTTTTTT.

The chain uses TRBV5-1 and TRBJ2-3; TRBD2 matches 12 bases. With 6 bases clipped from V and 2 bases from J, the junction kept 4 bases outside the gene matches. CDR1 SGHRS and CDR2 YFSETQ come from the germline V gene. The length of the CDR3 is 15 residues. The CDR3 region has the DNA TGCGCCAGCAAGCGACTAGCGGGGGACACAGATACGCAGTATTTT. It codes for CASKRLAGDTDTQYF.

This chain joins TRBV18 and TRBJ2-1; D gene unclear. Germline V gives CDR1 KGHSH, CDR2 LQKENI. The CDR3 covers 16 residues. V was clipped by 4 bases and J by 6 bases, with 19 bases between them. CDR3 sequence reads: CASSHSVSFKGNEQFF. In DNA, the CDR3 is TGTGCCAGCTCACACTCCGTCAGCTTCAAGGGCAATGAGCAGTTCTTC.

The chain uses TRBV20-1 and TRBJ1-5; the D gene is possibly TRBD1 (5 bases). From germline, CDR1 is DFQATT and CDR2 SNEGSKA (reference sequence). The ends were cut back, 3 bases at V and 3 bases at J, with 12 bases in the middle. This CDR3 spans 14 amino acids. Here the CDR3 reads CSASLNRFNQPQHF. CDR3 sequence (DNA): TGCAGTGCTAGTCTCAACAGGTTCAATCAGCCCCAGCATTTT.